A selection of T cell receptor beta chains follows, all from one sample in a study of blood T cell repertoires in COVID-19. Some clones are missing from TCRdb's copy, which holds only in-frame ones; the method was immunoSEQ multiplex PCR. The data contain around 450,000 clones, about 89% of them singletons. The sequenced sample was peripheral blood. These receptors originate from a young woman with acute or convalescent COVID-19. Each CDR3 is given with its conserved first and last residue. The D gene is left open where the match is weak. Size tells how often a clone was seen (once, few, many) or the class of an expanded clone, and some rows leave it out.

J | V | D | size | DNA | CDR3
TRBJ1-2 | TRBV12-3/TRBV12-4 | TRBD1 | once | TGTGCCAGCAGTTTTACAGGGGAAGGCTACACCTTC | CASSFTGEGYTF
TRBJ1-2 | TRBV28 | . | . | TGTGCCAGCAGTCAACAGGCGTCTAACTATGGCTACACCTTC | CASSQQASNYGYTF
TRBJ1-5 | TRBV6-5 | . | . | TGTGCCAGCAGTCGTCAGGGTCAGCGTCAGCCCCAGCATTTT | CASSRQGQRQPQHF
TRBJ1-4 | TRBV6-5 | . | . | TGTGCCAGCAGTTACTCGAAAGGCGGAGAGGAAAAACTGTTTTTT | CASSYSKGGEEKLFF
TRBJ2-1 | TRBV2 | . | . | TGTGCCAGCAGGGCTGGTGAGCAGTTCTTC | CASRAGEQFF
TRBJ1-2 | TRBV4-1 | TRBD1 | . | TGCGCCAGCAGCCAATCGGCCAGGGGGTATGGTGGCTACACCTTC | CASSQSARGYGGYTF
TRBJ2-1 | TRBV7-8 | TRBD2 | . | TGTGCCAGCAGCGCACCGACTAGCGGGGGCGCGGAGCAGTTCTTC | CASSAPTSGGAEQFF
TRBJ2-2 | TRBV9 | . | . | TGTGCCAGCAGTGCAACTACCGCAACCGGGGAGCTGTTTTTT | CASSATTATGELFF
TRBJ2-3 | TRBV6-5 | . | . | TGTGCCAGCAGTTACTCGGGCTTGGGCACAGATACGCAGTATTTT | CASSYSGLGTDTQYF
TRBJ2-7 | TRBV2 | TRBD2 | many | TGTGCCAGCAGTGTGGGACTAGCGGGGTCTTGGGAGCAGTACTTC | CASSVGLAGSWEQYF
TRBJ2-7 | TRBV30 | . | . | TGTGCCTGGAGTGTTCAGCGGACAGCTTCTTTAGGAGACGAGCAGTACTTC | CAWSVQRTASLGDEQYF
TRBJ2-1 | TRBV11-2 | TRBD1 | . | TGTGCCAGCAGCTTATTAGTCGGGACAGGGGGAAATGAGCAGTTCTTC | CASSLLVGTGGNEQFF
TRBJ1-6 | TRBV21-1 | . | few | TGTGCCAGCAGCAGGGACAGGCAGGGGGAGAACTCACCCCTCCACTTT | CASSRDRQGENSPLHF
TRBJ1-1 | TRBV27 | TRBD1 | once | TGTGCCAGCAGTGCCAGGGGGCCGGTGGACACTGAAGCTTTCTTT | CASSARGPVDTEAFF
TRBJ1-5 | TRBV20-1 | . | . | TGCAGTGCCAGTCTGGACAGTGGCCAGCCCCAGCATTTT | CSASLDSGQPQHF
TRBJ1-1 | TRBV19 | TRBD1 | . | TGTGCCAGCAACCCAGCCAACAGGGGCACTGAAGCTTTCTTT | CASNPANRGTEAFF
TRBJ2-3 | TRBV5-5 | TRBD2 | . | TGTGCCAGCAGCGACCCGGGACTAGCGGTCACAGATACGCAGTATTTT | CASSDPGLAVTDTQYF
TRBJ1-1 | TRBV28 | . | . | TGTGCCAGCAGTTTATCACATATGAACACTGAAGCTTTCTTT | CASSLSHMNTEAFF
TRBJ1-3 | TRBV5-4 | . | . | TGTGCCAGCAGCGGAACACCAGGGGTCCCTGGAAACACCATATATTTT | CASSGTPGVPGNTIYF
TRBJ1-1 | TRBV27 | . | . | TGTGCCAGCAGTTTATCCATGAGGGCGACCAACACTGAAGCTTTCTTT | CASSLSMRATNTEAFF
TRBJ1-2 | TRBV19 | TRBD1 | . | TGTGCCAGTAGAGACAGGGCCCACTATGGCTACACCTTC | CASRDRAHYGYTF
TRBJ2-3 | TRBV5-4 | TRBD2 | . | TGTGCCAGCAGAGAAGCGGGGGGCACAGATACGCAGTATTTT | CASREAGGTDTQYF
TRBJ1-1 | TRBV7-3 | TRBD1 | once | TGTGCCAGCAGCGCGACAGGGAACATGAACACTGAAGCTTTCTTT | CASSATGNMNTEAFF
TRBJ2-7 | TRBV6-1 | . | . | TGTGCCAGCAGTGACGGTGGACTCCCGTACGAGCAGTACTTC | CASSDGGLPYEQYF
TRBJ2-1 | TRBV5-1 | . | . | TGCGCCAGCAGCCCGGCGGTCCTACAATTGGTTCAGTTCTTC | CASSPAVLQLVQFF
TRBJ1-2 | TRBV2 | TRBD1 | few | TGTGCCAGCAGTCCAGGACAGGGTGAGGGCTACACCTTC | CASSPGQGEGYTF
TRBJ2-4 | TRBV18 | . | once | TGTGCCAGCTCTCGACAGCAACAACTAGCCAAAAACATTCAGTACTTC | CASSRQQQLAKNIQYF
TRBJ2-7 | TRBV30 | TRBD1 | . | TGTGCCTGGAGTGTACGGGACAGGGGTTACGAGCAGTACTTC | CAWSVRDRGYEQYF
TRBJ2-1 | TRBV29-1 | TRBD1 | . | TGCAGCGTGAGGGGGCAGGGGTTTCCCGGCTACAATGAGCAGTTCTTC | CSVRGQGFPGYNEQFF
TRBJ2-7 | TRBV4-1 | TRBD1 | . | TGCGCCAGCAGCCAAGCCGGGACAGGCCCCTACGAGCAGTACTTC | CASSQAGTGPYEQYF
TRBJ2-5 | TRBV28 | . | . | TGTGCCAGCAGTTTGTTCCCGCCACACCGGACTGATCAAGAGACCCAGTACTTC | CASSLFPPHRTDQETQYF
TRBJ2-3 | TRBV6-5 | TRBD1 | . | TGTGCCACCCCCGGCAGGGGGACAGATACGCAGTATTTT | CATPGRGTDTQYF
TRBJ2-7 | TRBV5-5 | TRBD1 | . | TGTGCCAGCAGCTCCGGGACAGGGACCTACGAGCAGTACTTC | CASSSGTGTYEQYF
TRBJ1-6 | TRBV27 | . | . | TGTGCCAGCAGTTTTTTTCGGGAGGGCAGCTCACCCCTCCACTTT | CASSFFREGSSPLHF
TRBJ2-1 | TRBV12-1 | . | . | TGTGCCAGCAGCGTGGGCCGCCACAATGAGCAGTTCTTC | CASSVGRHNEQFF
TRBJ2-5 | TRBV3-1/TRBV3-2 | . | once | TGTGCCAGCAGCCACCGATCGTACGGGACCCAGTACTTC | CASSHRSYGTQYF
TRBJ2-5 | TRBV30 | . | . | TGTGCCTGGAGGAGAGGGGAGACCCAGTACTTC | CAWRRGETQYF
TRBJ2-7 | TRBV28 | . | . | TGTGCCGTTTTAGCGGGACAGGGTAATCAGCAGTACTTC | CAVLAGQGNQQYF
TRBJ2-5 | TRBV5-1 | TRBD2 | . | TGCGCCAGCAGCTACGCCCCCGTGGGACTAGCGGGGCAAGAGACCCAGTACTTC | CASSYAPVGLAGQETQYF
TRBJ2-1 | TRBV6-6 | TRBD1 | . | TGTGCCAGCACCAACCGGACAGGCTCATCCTACAATGAGCAGTTCTTC | CASTNRTGSSYNEQFF
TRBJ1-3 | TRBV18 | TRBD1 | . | TGTGCCAGCTCACCTGACAGGGCAACCTCTGGAAACACCATATATTTT | CASSPDRATSGNTIYF
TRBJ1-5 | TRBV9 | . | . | TGTGCCAGCAGCGTCTCGGACAGCCGAGGTCAGCCCCAGCATTTT | CASSVSDSRGQPQHF